Listed below are T cell receptor beta chains from one sample, sequenced in a study of Ad26.COV2.S vaccination and SARS-CoV-2 variants. The method was immunoSEQ multiplex PCR; TCRdb's version includes in-frame clones alone and lacks a portion of them. The repertoire consists of fewer than 400,000 clones, with approximately 80% occurring once and the leading ten covering 2% to 2.5%. Specimen: peripheral blood, collected in a trial of Ad26.COV2.S vaccine versus placebo. Source of these receptors: a person between 18 and 60 years old who received the Ad26.COV2.S COVID-19 vaccine or a placebo. The CDR3 runs from the conserved cysteine through the conserved F or W. The D gene is left open where the match is weak. Not every row has a clone size; where given, it reads once, few, many or a size class.

j_call: TRBJ2-7; v_call: TRBV3-1/TRBV3-2; d_call: .; clone_size: .; cdr3_nt: TGTGCCAGCAGCCAAGTAACAGGGAACTACGAGCAGTACTTC; cdr3_aa: CASSQVTGNYEQYF
j_call: TRBJ1-2; v_call: TRBV7-8; d_call: .; clone_size: .; cdr3_nt: TGTGCCAGCAGCTCTTACACAGGGTGGGAGGCTGGCTACACCTTC; cdr3_aa: CASSSYTGWEAGYTF
j_call: TRBJ2-7; v_call: TRBV3-1/TRBV3-2; d_call: .; clone_size: .; cdr3_nt: TGTGCCAGCAGCCGCGGGACGTCTCGGGAGCAGTACTTC; cdr3_aa: CASSRGTSREQYF
j_call: TRBJ2-2; v_call: TRBV5-1; d_call: TRBD2; clone_size: .; cdr3_nt: TGCGCCAGCAGCTTGGGGGCTAGCGGGGAGCCGACGAACACCGGGGAGCTGTTTTTT; cdr3_aa: CASSLGASGEPTNTGELFF
j_call: TRBJ2-5; v_call: TRBV5-8; d_call: TRBD1; clone_size: .; cdr3_nt: TGTGCCAGCAGCACCCGGACAGGGGGCCCCAGGGCCCAGTACTTC; cdr3_aa: CASSTRTGGPRAQYF
j_call: TRBJ2-1; v_call: TRBV4-2; d_call: .; clone_size: once; cdr3_nt: TGTGCCAGCAGCCAAGGGACCGTCGATGAGCAGTTCTTC; cdr3_aa: CASSQGTVDEQFF
j_call: TRBJ2-7; v_call: TRBV24-1; d_call: TRBD1; clone_size: .; cdr3_nt: TGTGCCACCGCACCCGGGACAGACAACTACGAGCAGTACTTC; cdr3_aa: CATAPGTDNYEQYF
j_call: TRBJ1-1; v_call: TRBV29-1; d_call: .; clone_size: few; cdr3_nt: TGCAGCGTGGACCGGGCCGGGAACACTGAAGCTTTCTTT; cdr3_aa: CSVDRAGNTEAFF
j_call: TRBJ2-2; v_call: TRBV5-1; d_call: .; clone_size: few; cdr3_nt: TGCGCCAGCAGCTTGGACTCCGGGGAGCTGTTTTTT; cdr3_aa: CASSLDSGELFF
j_call: TRBJ2-5; v_call: TRBV2; d_call: .; clone_size: .; cdr3_nt: TGTGCCACCGCTATACAGGGTGAGACCCAGTACTTC; cdr3_aa: CATAIQGETQYF
j_call: TRBJ1-4; v_call: TRBV6-4; d_call: .; clone_size: .; cdr3_nt: TGTGCCAGCAGCCTTGAGGGTTTAACCGGAGAAAAACTGTTTTTT; cdr3_aa: CASSLEGLTGEKLFF
j_call: TRBJ2-2; v_call: TRBV7-2; d_call: TRBD2; clone_size: once; cdr3_nt: TGTGCCAGCAGCTTTGGGACTAGCCTATCCGGGGAGCTGTTTTTT; cdr3_aa: CASSFGTSLSGELFF
j_call: TRBJ1-1; v_call: TRBV4-2; d_call: TRBD1; clone_size: .; cdr3_nt: TGTGCCAGCAGCCAAGTCACCGGGACAGGGGTCGCTGAAGCTTTCTTT; cdr3_aa: CASSQVTGTGVAEAFF
j_call: TRBJ1-5; v_call: TRBV15; d_call: TRBD1; clone_size: .; cdr3_nt: TGTGCCACCAGCAGCCGGGACAGGGGGAATCAGCCCCAGCATTTT; cdr3_aa: CATSSRDRGNQPQHF
j_call: TRBJ2-3; v_call: TRBV5-1; d_call: TRBD2; clone_size: .; cdr3_nt: TGCGCCAGCAGCTCACTAGCGGGGGATACGCAGTATTTT; cdr3_aa: CASSSLAGDTQYF
j_call: TRBJ1-3; v_call: TRBV11-2; d_call: .; clone_size: .; cdr3_nt: TGTGCCAGCAGCTTAGAGGGGACCTTTGGAAACACCATATATTTT; cdr3_aa: CASSLEGTFGNTIYF
j_call: TRBJ1-6; v_call: TRBV5-4; d_call: .; clone_size: .; cdr3_nt: TGTGCCAGCAGCTTGGATGCGGCTAATTCACCCCTCCACTTT; cdr3_aa: CASSLDAANSPLHF
j_call: TRBJ1-4; v_call: TRBV10-2; d_call: .; clone_size: .; cdr3_nt: TGCGCCAGCAGTGGGGATGGTGAAAAACTGTTTTTT; cdr3_aa: CASSGDGEKLFF
j_call: TRBJ1-5; v_call: TRBV20-1; d_call: .; clone_size: .; cdr3_nt: TGCAGTGCTAGTTCGGGATTACGGCCCCAGCATTTT; cdr3_aa: CSASSGLRPQHF
j_call: TRBJ1-2; v_call: TRBV6-6; d_call: TRBD1; clone_size: .; cdr3_nt: TGTGCCAGCAGTCCGCACCCTGGACAGGGGGCAGACTACACCTTC; cdr3_aa: CASSPHPGQGADYTF
j_call: TRBJ2-7; v_call: TRBV6-6; d_call: TRBD2; clone_size: .; cdr3_nt: TGTGCCAGCAGTTACGGGACTAGCGGGGGGGCTCTCGAGCAGTACTTC; cdr3_aa: CASSYGTSGGALEQYF
j_call: TRBJ1-5; v_call: TRBV12-5; d_call: .; clone_size: .; cdr3_nt: TGTGCTAGTGGTTTACGGCCCCCTAATCAGCCCCAGCATTTT; cdr3_aa: CASGLRPPNQPQHF
j_call: TRBJ1-1; v_call: TRBV11-3; d_call: .; clone_size: .; cdr3_nt: TGTGCCAGCAGCTTACAGGGTGCAGGTACTGAAGCTTTCTTT; cdr3_aa: CASSLQGAGTEAFF
j_call: TRBJ2-5; v_call: TRBV5-8; d_call: .; clone_size: few; cdr3_nt: TGTGCCAGCAGCTTGGTTTCGGAGACCCAGTACTTC; cdr3_aa: CASSLVSETQYF
j_call: TRBJ1-6; v_call: TRBV7-5; d_call: .; clone_size: .; cdr3_nt: TGTGTCAGAAGCAAGCTCGGACAGGGTAGTTCACCCCTCCACTTT; cdr3_aa: CVRSKLGQGSSPLHF
j_call: TRBJ1-5; v_call: TRBV6-1; d_call: .; clone_size: many; cdr3_nt: TGTGCCAGCAGTGAAAATCTGCCGGGCCACATGGAGCATTTT; cdr3_aa: CASSENLPGHMEHF
j_call: TRBJ1-1; v_call: TRBV5-1; d_call: .; clone_size: .; cdr3_nt: TGCGCCAGCAGCTTGGACAGTCGGAACACTGAAGCTTTCTTT; cdr3_aa: CASSLDSRNTEAFF
j_call: TRBJ1-1; v_call: TRBV11-2; d_call: .; clone_size: .; cdr3_nt: TGTGCCAGCAGCTTAGTGGCAGGGAGCACTGAAGCTTTCTTT; cdr3_aa: CASSLVAGSTEAFF
j_call: TRBJ2-7; v_call: TRBV6-5; d_call: .; clone_size: .; cdr3_nt: TGTGCCAGCAGTTACTCCGGACAGTTCTCCTACGAGCAGTACTTC; cdr3_aa: CASSYSGQFSYEQYF
j_call: TRBJ2-6; v_call: TRBV9; d_call: .; clone_size: .; cdr3_nt: TGTGCCAGCAGCGTTCAGGGGTCTGGGGCCAACGTCCTGACTTTC; cdr3_aa: CASSVQGSGANVLTF
j_call: TRBJ1-6; v_call: TRBV5-1; d_call: .; clone_size: .; cdr3_nt: TGCGCCAGCACCCTGGACTCCCCCCGTAATTCACCCCTCCACTTT; cdr3_aa: CASTLDSPRNSPLHF
j_call: TRBJ2-5; v_call: TRBV30; d_call: .; clone_size: .; cdr3_nt: TGTGCCTGGAGTCAACCTCCCGGGGGTATTAAGGGAGAGACCCAGTACTTC; cdr3_aa: CAWSQPPGGIKGETQYF
j_call: TRBJ2-3; v_call: TRBV18; d_call: .; clone_size: once; cdr3_nt: TGTGCCAGCTCACCACCGTCCCGCGATACGCAGTATTTT; cdr3_aa: CASSPPSRDTQYF